A single T cell receptor (beta chain) is shown here with its context. This clone may be a read error of a much larger clone one base away. This specimen belongs to a study of T cells in Graves' hyperthyroidism and ophthalmopathy. Template material for amplifying TCR beta CDR3 regions consisted of RNA transcripts. The HTBI primer set was used in a first-round RT-PCR of the TCR CDR3. TCRdb itself ran the multiplex PCR reads through MiXCR, one entry per CDR3 protein. The data show about 210,000 distinct CDR3 sequences, 17% seen once. Those patients with uncontrolled infection, other autoimmune disease, pregnancy or lactation were excluded. V dropped 4 bases and J dropped 5 bases, with 19 bases sitting between them. CDR3 length: 16 residues. The germline gives CDR1 LGHDT, CDR2 YNNKEL (reference sequence).

The clonotype comes from a man in his fifties or sixties with Graves' hyperthyroidism. V and J are TRBV3-1 and TRBJ2-3, with D maybe TRBD2 (7 bases). Sequenced sample: blood. The CDR3 DNA reads as TGTGCCAGCAGCCTAGATAAGAGGGAGGGGGAAGATACGCAGTATTTT. Protein: CASSLDKREGEDTQYF.